Detailed here is one T cell receptor (beta chain). Its antigen is still unknown. After removal of 1 base from V and 0 bases from J, the junction contained 3 bases not matched to a gene. The CDR3 is 15 residues long. Looked up from germline, CDR1 is SGHTA and CDR2 is FQGNSA. These data originate in a study of cytotoxic CD8 clonotypes in ibrutinib-treated CLL. Study-level background: Averaging across samples gave about 230,000 productive templates and tens of thousands of productive rearrangements.

Produced via immunoSEQ multiplex PCR; TCRdb's table is partial and in-frame only. The repertoire has 150,000 to 200,000 clones, about 88% of them found once; the top ten carry more than 2.5%. Study-wide results and limits: Baseline clonality exceeded age-matched healthy donors and tracked circulating CD8+ T-cell counts. Sample timing was unmatched between remission and later-progressing patients; lymph nodes unstudied. Clonality went higher at ibrutinib response and then dropped back toward baseline at progression.

The origin of this receptor is a human donor with chronic lymphocytic leukemia. The V call is TRBV7-2, the J call TRBJ2-7, with TRBD2 matching 7 bases. Sequencing was performed on PBMCs, taken at disease progression, from a patient treated with ibrutinib. The CDR3 here is CASSLGTGGSYEQYF. CDR3 DNA sequence: TGTGCCAGCAGCTTAGGGACGGGAGGCTCCTACGAGCAGTACTTC.